A selection of T cell receptor beta chains follows, all from one sample in a study of neoadjuvant nivolumab and ipilimumab in lung cancer. Clones were sequenced by immunoSEQ multiplex PCR, and TCRdb holds only the in-frame ones, with some missing. Among 30,000 or so clones, 90% were seen once, and the ten largest hold roughly 4.5%. This specimen was peripheral blood, taken after neoadjuvant nivolumab, alone or with ipilimumab, at or shortly before surgery. The receptors originated from an adult with non-small cell lung cancer. CDR3s include the opening cysteine and the closing phenylalanine or tryptophan. Fields, in order: V gene, J gene, D gene, CDR3 length, clone size, CDR3 DNA, CDR3 protein. The D gene is left open where the match is weak. Rows give clone size only sometimes, using once, few, many, or a class for an expanded clone.

V: TRBV11-2
J: TRBJ2-2
D: -
length: 15
size: once
DNA: TGTGCCAGCGATGCGGGCAGGGGGGGCACCGGGGAGCTGTTTTTT
CDR3: CASDAGRGGTGELFF

V: TRBV3-1/TRBV3-2
J: TRBJ1-5
D: -
length: 8
size: medium-sized
DNA: TGTGCCGATCAGCCCCAGCATTTT
CDR3: CADQPQHF

V: TRBV2
J: TRBJ2-7
D: TRBD2
length: 15
size: -
DNA: TGTGCCAGCAGTGACGTCCTAGCGGGGGCCCACGAGCAGTACTTC
CDR3: CASSDVLAGAHEQYF

V: TRBV5-6
J: TRBJ2-2
D: TRBD1
length: 15
size: -
DNA: TGTGCCAGCACCAGGACAGGGACGAACACCGGGGAGCTGTTTTTT
CDR3: CASTRTGTNTGELFF

V: TRBV18
J: TRBJ1-2
D: -
length: 14
size: once
DNA: TGTGCCAGCTCACCAGGGGCGGGGAACTATGGCTACACCTTC
CDR3: CASSPGAGNYGYTF

V: TRBV7-9
J: TRBJ1-2
D: -
length: 14
size: -
DNA: TGTGCCAGCAGCTTGTCAGGGGAGAACTATGGCTACACCTTC
CDR3: CASSLSGENYGYTF

V: TRBV7-2
J: TRBJ2-3
D: TRBD1
length: 13
size: -
DNA: TGTGCCAGCAGCCCCCAGACAGGGCGTGGGCAGTATTTT
CDR3: CASSPQTGRGQYF

V: TRBV18
J: TRBJ2-7
D: TRBD2
length: 12
size: -
DNA: TGTGCCAGCTCGCGGACTAGCGACGAGCAGTACTTC
CDR3: CASSRTSDEQYF

V: TRBV29-1
J: TRBJ2-4
D: TRBD1
length: 13
size: -
DNA: TGCAGCGTTGAGGGACAGGCCAAAAACATTCAGTACTTC
CDR3: CSVEGQAKNIQYF

V: TRBV5-4
J: TRBJ1-1
D: -
length: 13
size: -
DNA: TGTGCCAGCAGCCTAAGGGGGTACCCTGAAGCTTTCTTT
CDR3: CASSLRGYPEAFF

V: TRBV11-3
J: TRBJ2-2
D: -
length: 14
size: once
DNA: TGTGCCAGCAGCTTCGGAGGGAACACCGGGGATCTGTTTTTT
CDR3: CASSFGGNTGDLFF

V: TRBV4-1
J: TRBJ2-2
D: TRBD2
length: 17
size: -
DNA: TGCGCCAGCAGCCAAGACAGGACTAGCTGGAACACCGGGGAGCTGTTTTTT
CDR3: CASSQDRTSWNTGELFF

V: TRBV7-6
J: TRBJ1-6
D: -
length: 16
size: -
DNA: TGTGCCAGCAGTAGGTATGGGGTTGGGGTGAATTCACCCCTCCACTTT
CDR3: CASSRYGVGVNSPLHF